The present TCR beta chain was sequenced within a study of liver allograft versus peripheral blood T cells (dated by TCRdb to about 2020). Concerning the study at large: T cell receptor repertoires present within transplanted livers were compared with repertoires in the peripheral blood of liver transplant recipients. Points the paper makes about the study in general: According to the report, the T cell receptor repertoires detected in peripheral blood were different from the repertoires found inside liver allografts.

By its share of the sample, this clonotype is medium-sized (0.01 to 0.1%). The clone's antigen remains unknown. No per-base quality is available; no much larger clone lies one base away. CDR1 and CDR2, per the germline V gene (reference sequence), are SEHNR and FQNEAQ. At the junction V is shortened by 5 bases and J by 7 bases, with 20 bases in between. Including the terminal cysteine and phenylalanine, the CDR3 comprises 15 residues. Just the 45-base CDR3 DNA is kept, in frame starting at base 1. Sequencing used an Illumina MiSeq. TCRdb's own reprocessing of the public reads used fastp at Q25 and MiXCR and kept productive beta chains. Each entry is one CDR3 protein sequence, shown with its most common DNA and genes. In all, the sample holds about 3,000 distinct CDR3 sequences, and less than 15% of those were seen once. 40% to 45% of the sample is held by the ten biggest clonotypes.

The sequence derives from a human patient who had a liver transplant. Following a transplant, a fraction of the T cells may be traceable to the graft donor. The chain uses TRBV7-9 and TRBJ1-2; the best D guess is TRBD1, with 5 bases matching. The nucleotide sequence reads TGTGCCAGCAGCCCCGTTTGGGGCAGTGGAAGTGGCTACACCTTC. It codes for CASSPVWGSGSGYTF.